This is a list of T cell receptor beta chains from one sample in a study of identical twins. Using its own MiXCR run on the 5' RACE reads, TCRdb lists one record per CDR3 protein. The repertoire includes about 520,000 distinct CDR3 sequences, approximately 22% of them detected once, and 0.91% sits in the top ten. These data were also reused for a study on T cells expressing NK-cell markers.

Specimen: CD4+ T cells sorted from blood. Receptors were obtained from a woman aged 18-35 years in good health. Both conserved end residues are part of each CDR3. A D gene is named only where the DNA matches it firmly. Clone size appears in some rows only: once, few, many, or a class for an expanded clone.

. few TRBJ2-1 TRBV29-1 TGCAGCGTTGTCCGGGACAAAATAGGGGAGCAGTTCTTC CSVVRDKIGEQFF
. . TRBJ2-2 TRBV3-1 TGTGCCAGCAGCAGACACGGATACGGGGAGCTGTTTTTT CASSRHGYGELFF
TRBD2 many TRBJ2-7 TRBV12-3/TRBV12-4 TGTGCCAGCAGTTTGGGCGGGGGGGCATCCTACGAGCAGTACTTC CASSLGGGASYEQYF
TRBD2 few TRBJ2-5 TRBV10-3 TGTGCCATCAGATCCTCGGGACTAGGCCAAGAGACCCAGTACTTC CAIRSSGLGQETQYF
. few TRBJ2-7 TRBV5-1 TGCGCCAGCAGCTCCTTCGGGACCTCCTACGAGCAGTACTTC CASSSFGTSYEQYF
. . TRBJ2-5 TRBV12-3/TRBV12-4 TGTGCCAGCACCTCGCAGAGCCAAGAGACCCAGTACTTC CASTSQSQETQYF
. few TRBJ2-1 TRBV5-1 TGCGCCAGCAGCTTGGCCCAGGCAGGCGGGAATTTTGAGCAGTTCTTC CASSLAQAGGNFEQFF
. . TRBJ1-1 TRBV9 TGTGCCAGCAGCGCCGGGGGGGGCACTGAAGCTTTCTTT CASSAGGGTEAFF
. few TRBJ1-1 TRBV6-6 TGTGCCAGCAGTTACTCGAAGGGGAAAGCTTTCTTT CASSYSKGKAFF
. many TRBJ1-1 TRBV5-1 TGCGCCAGCACCATCAACAGAATGCGGGGGACTGAAGCTTTCTTT CASTINRMRGTEAFF
. few TRBJ2-3 TRBV6-1 TGTGCCAGCAAGAGGGCAGGGGGCACAGATACGCAGTATTTT CASKRAGGTDTQYF
. . TRBJ2-1 TRBV5-1 TGCGCCAGCAAACCTCTGATTAATGGCGATGAGCAGTTCTTC CASKPLINGDEQFF
. . TRBJ1-1 TRBV29-1 TGCAGCGTTGATGCCTGGAAATCTGGGAACACTGAAGCTTTCTTT CSVDAWKSGNTEAFF
. . TRBJ2-5 TRBV4-2 TGTGCCAGCAGCCAAGACAGTATGGAGACCCAGTACTTC CASSQDSMETQYF
. . TRBJ2-4 TRBV29-1 TGCAGCGTCGGGTATCCAGCCAAAAACATTCAGTACTTC CSVGYPAKNIQYF
. few TRBJ1-2 TRBV7-9 TGTGCCAGCAGCTTGTCAGAAGCTAACTATGGCTACACCTTC CASSLSEANYGYTF
TRBD2 few TRBJ2-1 TRBV5-1 TGCGCCAGCAGCTACCTAGCGGGGGAAGAGCAGTTCTTC CASSYLAGEEQFF
. few TRBJ1-5 TRBV2 TGTGCCAGCAGTGACGGGAGTCAGCCCCAGCATTTT CASSDGSQPQHF
. . TRBJ2-7 TRBV2 TGTGCCAGCAGCGCCCCGCGGCAGAGGAGGGCCGAGCAGTACTTC CASSAPRQRRAEQYF
. . TRBJ2-6 TRBV5-6 TGTGCCAGCATTCCTCAGTCTGGGGCCAACGTCCTGACTTTC CASIPQSGANVLTF
TRBD2 . TRBJ2-1 TRBV4-1 TGCGCCAGCAGCCAAGCGCCGGGACTAGCTGTGTACAATGAGCAGTTCTTC CASSQAPGLAVYNEQFF
. few TRBJ1-5 TRBV29-1 TGCAGCGTTCAGGCACAAGACAATCAGCCCCAGCATTTT CSVQAQDNQPQHF
TRBD1 few TRBJ2-3 TRBV10-3 TGTGCCATTGCGACAGGGGGCCCAGATACGCAGTATTTT CAIATGGPDTQYF
. many TRBJ1-5 TRBV20-1 TGCAGTGCGAGTGGGCAGGGAGGTCAGCCCCAGCATTTT CSASGQGGQPQHF
. . TRBJ2-1 TRBV6-5 TGTGCCAGCAGTTACCCATTTCATTGCCGGTTCTTC CASSYPFHCRFF
TRBD1 many TRBJ2-2 TRBV29-1 TGCAGCGCTTCACCGGGACAGGGTTCCGGGGAGCTGTTTTTT CSASPGQGSGELFF
. many TRBJ2-3 TRBV6-5 TGTGCCAGCAGTTATAAAGCCGGGACAGATACGCAGTATTTT CASSYKAGTDTQYF
. few TRBJ2-1 TRBV9 TGTGCCAGCAGCGTCCCCGGGAGCCAGCAGTTCTTC CASSVPGSQQFF